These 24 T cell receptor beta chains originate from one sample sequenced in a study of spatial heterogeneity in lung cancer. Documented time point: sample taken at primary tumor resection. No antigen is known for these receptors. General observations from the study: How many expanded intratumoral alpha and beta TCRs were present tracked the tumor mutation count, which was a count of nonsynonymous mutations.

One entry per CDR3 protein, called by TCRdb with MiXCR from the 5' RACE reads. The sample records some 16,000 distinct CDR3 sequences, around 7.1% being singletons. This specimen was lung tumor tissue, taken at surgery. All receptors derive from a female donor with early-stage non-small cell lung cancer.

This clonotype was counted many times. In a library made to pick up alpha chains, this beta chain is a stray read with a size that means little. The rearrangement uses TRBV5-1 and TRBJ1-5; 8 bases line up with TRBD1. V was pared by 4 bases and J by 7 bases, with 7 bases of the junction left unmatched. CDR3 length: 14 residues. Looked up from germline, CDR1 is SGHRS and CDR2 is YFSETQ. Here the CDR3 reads CASSGGQVGQPQHF. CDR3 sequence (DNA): TGCGCCAGCAGCGGGGGACAGGTAGGCCAGCCCCAGCATTTT.

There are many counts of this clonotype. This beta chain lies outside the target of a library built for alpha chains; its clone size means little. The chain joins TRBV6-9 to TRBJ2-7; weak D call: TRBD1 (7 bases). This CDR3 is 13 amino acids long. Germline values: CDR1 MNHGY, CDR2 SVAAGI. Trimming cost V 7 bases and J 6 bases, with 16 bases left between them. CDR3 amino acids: CASTSQGGFEQYF. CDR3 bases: TGTGCCAGCACTTCCCAGGGGGGCTTCGAGCAGTACTTC.

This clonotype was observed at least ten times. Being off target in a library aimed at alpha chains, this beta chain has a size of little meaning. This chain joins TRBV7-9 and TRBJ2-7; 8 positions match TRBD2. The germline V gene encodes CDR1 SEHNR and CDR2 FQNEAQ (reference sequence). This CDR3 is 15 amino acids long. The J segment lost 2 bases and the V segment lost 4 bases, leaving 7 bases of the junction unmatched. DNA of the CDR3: TGTGCCAGCAGCTCATCTAGCGGGCGTCCCTACGAGCAGTACTTC. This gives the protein CASSSSSGRPYEQYF.

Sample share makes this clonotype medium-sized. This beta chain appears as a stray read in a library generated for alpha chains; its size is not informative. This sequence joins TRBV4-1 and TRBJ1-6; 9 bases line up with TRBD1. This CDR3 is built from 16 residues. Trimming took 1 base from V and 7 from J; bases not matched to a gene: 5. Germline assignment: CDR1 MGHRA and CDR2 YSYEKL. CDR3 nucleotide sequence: TGCGCCAGCAGCCAAGTAAACAGGGGGCCGAATTCACCCCTCCACTTT. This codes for CASSQVNRGPNSPLHF.

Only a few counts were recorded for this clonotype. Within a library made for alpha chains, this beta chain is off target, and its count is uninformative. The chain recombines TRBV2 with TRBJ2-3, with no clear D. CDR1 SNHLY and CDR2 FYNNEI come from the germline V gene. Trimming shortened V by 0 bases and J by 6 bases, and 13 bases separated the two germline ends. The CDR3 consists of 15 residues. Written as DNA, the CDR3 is TGTGCCAGCAGTGAAGCGCTTTATAGGAGCGATACGCAGTATTTT. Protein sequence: CASSEALYRSDTQYF.

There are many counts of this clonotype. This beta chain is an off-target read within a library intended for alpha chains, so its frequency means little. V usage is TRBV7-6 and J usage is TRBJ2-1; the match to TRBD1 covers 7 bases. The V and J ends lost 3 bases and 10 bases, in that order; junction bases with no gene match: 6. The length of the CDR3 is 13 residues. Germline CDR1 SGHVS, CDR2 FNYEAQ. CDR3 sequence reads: CASSLYRGREQFF. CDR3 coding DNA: TGTGCCAGCAGCTTGTACAGGGGCCGGGAGCAGTTCTTC.

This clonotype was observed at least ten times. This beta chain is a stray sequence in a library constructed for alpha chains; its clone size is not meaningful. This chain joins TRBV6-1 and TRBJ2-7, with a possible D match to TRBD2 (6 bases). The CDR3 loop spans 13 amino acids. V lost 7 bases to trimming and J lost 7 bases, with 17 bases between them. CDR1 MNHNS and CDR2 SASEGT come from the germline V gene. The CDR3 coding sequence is TGTGCCAGCACCCCTCGGAGGGCAGGGGAGCAGTACTTC. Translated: CASTPRRAGEQYF.

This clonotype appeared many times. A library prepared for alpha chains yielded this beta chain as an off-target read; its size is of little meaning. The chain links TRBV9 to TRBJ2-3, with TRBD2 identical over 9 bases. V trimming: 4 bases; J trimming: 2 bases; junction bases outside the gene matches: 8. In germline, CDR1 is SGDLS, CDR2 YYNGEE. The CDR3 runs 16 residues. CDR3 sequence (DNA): TGTGCCAGCAGCCTTTCTGGGACTAGCTACACAGATACGCAGTATTTT. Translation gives CASSLSGTSYTDTQYF.

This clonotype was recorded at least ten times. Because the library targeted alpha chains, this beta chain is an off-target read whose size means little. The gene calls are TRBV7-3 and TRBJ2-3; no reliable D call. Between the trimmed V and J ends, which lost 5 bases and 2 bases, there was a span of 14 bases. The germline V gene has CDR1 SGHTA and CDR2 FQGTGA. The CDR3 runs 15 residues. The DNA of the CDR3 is TGTGCCAGCAGCGACAACGGCAGTCACACAGATACGCAGTATTTT. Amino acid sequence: CASSDNGSHTDTQYF.

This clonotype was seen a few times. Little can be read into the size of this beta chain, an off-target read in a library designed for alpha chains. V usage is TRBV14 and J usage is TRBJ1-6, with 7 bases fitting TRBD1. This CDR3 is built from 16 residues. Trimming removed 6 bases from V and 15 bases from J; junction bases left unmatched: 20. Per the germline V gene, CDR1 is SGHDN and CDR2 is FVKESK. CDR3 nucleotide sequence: TGTGCCAGCAGTCAGCCCCTCGGGACAGAGATTCCACTCCTCCACTTT. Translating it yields CASSQPLGTEIPLLHF. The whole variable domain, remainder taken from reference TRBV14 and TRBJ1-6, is EAGVTQFPSHSVIEKGQTVTLRCDPISGHDNLYWYRRVMGKEIKFLLHFVKESKQDESGMPNNRFLAERTGGTYSTLKVQPAELEDSGVYFCASSQPLGTEIPLLHFGNGTRLTVT.

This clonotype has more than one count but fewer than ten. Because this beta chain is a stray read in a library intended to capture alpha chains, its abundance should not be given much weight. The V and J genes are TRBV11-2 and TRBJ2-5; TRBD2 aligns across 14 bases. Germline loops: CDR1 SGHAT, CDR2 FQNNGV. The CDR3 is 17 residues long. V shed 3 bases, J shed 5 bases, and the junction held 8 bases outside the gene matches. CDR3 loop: CASSFRTSGGTLETQYF. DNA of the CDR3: TGTGCCAGCAGCTTCAGGACTAGCGGGGGGACTTTGGAGACCCAGTACTTC.

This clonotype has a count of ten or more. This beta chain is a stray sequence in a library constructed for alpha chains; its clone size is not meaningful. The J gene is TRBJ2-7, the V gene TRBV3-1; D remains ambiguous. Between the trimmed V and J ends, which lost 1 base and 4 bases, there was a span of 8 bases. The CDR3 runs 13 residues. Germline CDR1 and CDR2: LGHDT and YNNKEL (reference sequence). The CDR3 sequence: CASSQAPGYEQYF. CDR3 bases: TGTGCCAGCAGCCAAGCACCCGGATACGAGCAGTACTTC.

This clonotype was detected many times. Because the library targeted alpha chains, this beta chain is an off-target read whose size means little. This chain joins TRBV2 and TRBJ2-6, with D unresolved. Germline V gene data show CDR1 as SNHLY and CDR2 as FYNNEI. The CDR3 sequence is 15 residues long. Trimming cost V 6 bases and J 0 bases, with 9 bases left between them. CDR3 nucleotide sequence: TGTGCCAGCAGGATAGGGAACTCTGGGGCCAACGTCCTGACTTTC. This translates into CASRIGNSGANVLTF.

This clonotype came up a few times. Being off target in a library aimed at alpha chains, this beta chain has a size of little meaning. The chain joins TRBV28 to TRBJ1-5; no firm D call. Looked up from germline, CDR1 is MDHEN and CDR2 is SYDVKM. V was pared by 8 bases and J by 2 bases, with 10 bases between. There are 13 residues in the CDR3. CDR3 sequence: CASLEQGNQPQHF. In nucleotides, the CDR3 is TGTGCCAGCCTGGAGCAGGGCAATCAGCCCCAGCATTTT.

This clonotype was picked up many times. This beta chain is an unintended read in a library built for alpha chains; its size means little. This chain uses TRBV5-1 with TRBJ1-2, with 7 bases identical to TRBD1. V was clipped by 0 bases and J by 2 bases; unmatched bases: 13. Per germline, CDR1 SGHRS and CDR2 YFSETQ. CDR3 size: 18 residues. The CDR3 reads CASSLDGTEYFKNYGYTF. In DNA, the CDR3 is TGCGCCAGCAGCTTGGACGGGACAGAGTACTTCAAAAACTATGGCTACACCTTC.

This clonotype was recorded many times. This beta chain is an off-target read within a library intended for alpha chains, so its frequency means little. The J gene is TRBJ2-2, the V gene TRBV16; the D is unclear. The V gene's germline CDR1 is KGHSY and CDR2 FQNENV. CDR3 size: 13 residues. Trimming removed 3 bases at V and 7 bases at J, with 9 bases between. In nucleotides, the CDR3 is TGTGCCAGCAGCCATGAGCCGGGCGGGGAGCTGTTTTTT. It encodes CASSHEPGGELFF.

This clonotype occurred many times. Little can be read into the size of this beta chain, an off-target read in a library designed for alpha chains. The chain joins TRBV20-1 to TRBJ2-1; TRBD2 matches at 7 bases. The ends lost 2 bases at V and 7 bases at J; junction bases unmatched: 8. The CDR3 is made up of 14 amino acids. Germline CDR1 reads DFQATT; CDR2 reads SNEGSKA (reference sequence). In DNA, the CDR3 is TGCAGTGCTAGATTCCGGACTAGTTTGAATGAGCAGTTCTTC. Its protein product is CSARFRTSLNEQFF.

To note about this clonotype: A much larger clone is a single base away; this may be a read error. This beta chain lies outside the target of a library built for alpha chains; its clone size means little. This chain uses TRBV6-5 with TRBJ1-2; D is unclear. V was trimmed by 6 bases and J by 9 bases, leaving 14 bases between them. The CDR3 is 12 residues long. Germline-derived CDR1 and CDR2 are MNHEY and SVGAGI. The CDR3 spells CASSRAESRYTF. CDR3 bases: TGTGCCAGCAGCAGAGCCGAAAGTCGCTACACCTTC.

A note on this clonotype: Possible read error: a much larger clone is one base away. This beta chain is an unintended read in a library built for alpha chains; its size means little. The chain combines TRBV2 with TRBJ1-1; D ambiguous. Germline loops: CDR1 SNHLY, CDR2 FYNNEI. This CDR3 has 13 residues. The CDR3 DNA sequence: TGTGTCAGCAGTGAGGGCAGGAGCCCCCAAGCTTTCTTT. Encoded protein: CVSSEGRSPQAFF.

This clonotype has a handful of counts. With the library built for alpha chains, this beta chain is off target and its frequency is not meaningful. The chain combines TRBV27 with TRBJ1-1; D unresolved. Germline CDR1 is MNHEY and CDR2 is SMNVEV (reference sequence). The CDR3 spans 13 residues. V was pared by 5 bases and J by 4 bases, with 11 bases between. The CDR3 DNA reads TGTGCCAGCAGTCTCAACCTGGGCACTGAAGCTTTCTTT. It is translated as CASSLNLGTEAFF.

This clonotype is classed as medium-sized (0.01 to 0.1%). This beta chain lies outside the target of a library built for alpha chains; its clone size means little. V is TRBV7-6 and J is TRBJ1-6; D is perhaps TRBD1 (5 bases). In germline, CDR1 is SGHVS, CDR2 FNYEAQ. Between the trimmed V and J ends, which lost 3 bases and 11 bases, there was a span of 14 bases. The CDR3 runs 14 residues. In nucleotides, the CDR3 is TGTGCCAGCAGCTTCGGCGGGGCCGGGCCACCCCTCCACTTT. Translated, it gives CASSFGGAGPPLHF.

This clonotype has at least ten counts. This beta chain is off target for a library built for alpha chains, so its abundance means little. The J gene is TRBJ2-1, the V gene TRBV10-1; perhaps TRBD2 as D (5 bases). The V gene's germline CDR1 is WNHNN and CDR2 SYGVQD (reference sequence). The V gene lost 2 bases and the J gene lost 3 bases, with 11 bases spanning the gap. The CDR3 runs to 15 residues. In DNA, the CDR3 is TGCGCCAGCAGTGAGGCCCCGGGGATCTACAATGAGCAGTTCTTC. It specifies CASSEAPGIYNEQFF.

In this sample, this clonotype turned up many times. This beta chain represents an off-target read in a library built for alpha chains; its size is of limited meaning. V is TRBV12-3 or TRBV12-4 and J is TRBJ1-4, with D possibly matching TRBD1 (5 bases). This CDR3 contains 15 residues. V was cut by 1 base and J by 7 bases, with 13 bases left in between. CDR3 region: CASSLGRGQVEKLFF. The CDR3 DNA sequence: TGTGCCAGCAGTTTAGGGAGGGGCCAAGTTGAAAAACTGTTTTTT.

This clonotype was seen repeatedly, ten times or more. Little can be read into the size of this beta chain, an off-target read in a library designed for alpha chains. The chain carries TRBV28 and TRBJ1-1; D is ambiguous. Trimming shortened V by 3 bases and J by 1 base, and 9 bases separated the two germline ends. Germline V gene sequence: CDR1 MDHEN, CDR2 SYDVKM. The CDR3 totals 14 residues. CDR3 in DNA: TGTGCCAGCAGTTTGGTACAGTCGAACACTGAAGCTTTCTTT. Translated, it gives CASSLVQSNTEAFF.